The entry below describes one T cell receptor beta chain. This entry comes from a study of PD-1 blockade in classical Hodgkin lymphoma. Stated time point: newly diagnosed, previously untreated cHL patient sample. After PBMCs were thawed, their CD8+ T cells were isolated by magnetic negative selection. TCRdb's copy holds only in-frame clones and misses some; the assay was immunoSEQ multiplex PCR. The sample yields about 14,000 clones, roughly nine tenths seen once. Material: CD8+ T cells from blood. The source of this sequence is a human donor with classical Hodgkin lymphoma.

As DNA, the CDR3 is TGTGCCAGCAGCTCACGCCAGAATCATCAGCCCCAGCATTTT. Translated, it gives CASSSRQNHQPQHF. The V and J genes are TRBV5-6 and TRBJ1-5; no clear D gene. The CDR3 extends over 14 amino acids. The V gene's germline CDR1 is SGHDT and CDR2 YYEEEE. Trimming left V 3 bases short and J 5 bases short, with 12 bases between.